This record looks at one TCR beta chain sequence and its context. The repertoire was sequenced with immunoSEQ multiplex PCR; TCRdb's copy has only in-frame clones and lacks some. The data contain around 72,000 clones, 91% of them seen just once; the ten biggest clones take up more than 0.35%. The germline CDR1 and CDR2 sequences are SNHLY and FYNNEI. The CDR3 spans 14 residues. V was clipped by 7 bases and J by 2 bases; unmatched bases: 2. The data derive from a study of technical replicates of blood from a few donors. This sequence joins TRBV2 and TRBJ2-1; 10 nucleotides agree with TRBD2. Sequences were obtained from T cells isolated from PBMCs. The clonotype originates from a human donor in good health. Some clones in this sample may be carry-over from other donors' samples. The CDR3: CASKTSGAYNEQFF. CDR3 nucleotide sequence: TGTGCCAGCAAAACTAGCGGGGCCTACAATGAGCAGTTCTTC.